The following is a TCR beta chain sequence with its context. This receptor's antigen is unknown. The junction departs from germline at one end; a sequencing error may be responsible. Donors were under 40 systemically healthy Caucasian individuals from Russia aged about 6 to 100 years. Each donor gave ten milliliters of peripheral blood, collected into EDTA-treated Vacutainer tubes. Ficoll-Paque density-gradient centrifugation was used to isolate PBMCs, with at least 6.5 million obtained per sample. Trizol reagent was used to extract total RNA from PBMCs, with at least 5.5 micrograms per sample. For every donor, an aliquot of PBMCs went through flow cytometry to measure the percentages of naive CD45RAhigh/CD27high T cells. The data stem from a study of blood T cells in healthy people across ages (dated by TCRdb to 2014 to 2015). With respect to the entire study: In model experiments, template switching captured roughly one uniquely barcoded TCR beta cDNA molecule for every two T cells. Age-related changes in TCR beta repertoire diversity were measured in the study by deep sequencing normalized with unique cDNA molecular identifiers. Donors were grouped into four age groups: young (average approximately 16 years), middle-aged (roughly 40), aged (about 59) and long-lived (about 89). Donors of different ages were randomly distributed across sequencing lanes to avoid experimental bias. Two additional independent replicas of 1 million unique cDNA reads from the same blood draw were analyzed for two donors (one aged 18 to 30 and one aged 80 or older). The research as a whole found: The long-lived group showed more naive CD4+ T cells, fewer expanded clones and increased TCR diversity than the aged group, suggesting age selection. Observed TCR beta diversity per million T cells fell roughly linearly with age, and a significant reduction was already apparent by age around 36. Donor CMV infection status was unknown, potentially confounding age-related changes in expanded clonotypes. Conclusive comparison of naive and antigen-experienced compartments was prevented by the profiling of bulk unsorted PBMCs. The percentage of naive T cells measured by flow cytometry correlated strongly with observed TCR beta diversity. Estimates of total diversity based on one million sequenced T cells were regarded as lower bounds and as underestimates.

The CDR3, from cysteine to phenylalanine, totals 17 residues. Of all the DNA, just the CDR3 is kept, 51 bases in frame from base 1. For CDR1 and CDR2, the germline V gene lists MDHEN and SYDVKM. Libraries were constructed by 5' RACE. Sequencer: Illumina HiSeq 2500. A second PCR of about 6 to 11 cycles was run with a J-beta primer mix and a sample-barcoded 5' primer. A unique molecular identifier was introduced onto each TCR beta cDNA molecule by a template-switch 5' adaptor carrying 12 random nucleotides. Each sample yielded at least 3 million CDR3-containing paired-end reads. The Mint cDNA synthesis kit, primed by a TRBC-specific oligonucleotide, was used to synthesize first-strand cDNA from all RNA. Following uracil-DNA glycosylase treatment, a first 18-cycle PCR with universal primers M1SS and BC2_uni_R was performed on all cDNA. On the study's bioinformatics: Each sample was normalized by randomly selecting 1 million high-quality reads, each carrying a distinct molecular identifier. Reads with shared molecular identifiers were discarded instead of being binned into consensus sequences. MiTCR, run with a Q25 quality threshold and the strictest error-elimination algorithm, handled CDR3 identification, clonotype clustering and error correction. A nonparametric unseen species model using Euler transformation provided a lower-bound estimate of total TCR beta diversity. The public sequencing data were trimmed at Q25 with fastp and processed into clonotypes with MiXCR by TCRdb, which kept only in-frame beta chains. Every entry covers one CDR3 protein and lists the most common genes and DNA from its rows. What appears here as the V and J calls and clone size reflects TCRdb's work, not the paper's. The sample records about a million distinct CDR3 sequences, roughly 47% of which are singletons. 20% to 25% of the sample rests with the top ten.

Recombination connected TRBV28 to TRBJ1-6; TRBD1 is a weak D gene call, 5 bases matching. The TCR originated in an older woman in good health. What was sequenced was blood. The sequenced DNA: TGCGCCAGCAGTCTTAGGGGCCTGAAAAGGCGGAATTCACCCCTCCACTTT. Translated, it reads CASSLRGLKRRNSPLHF.